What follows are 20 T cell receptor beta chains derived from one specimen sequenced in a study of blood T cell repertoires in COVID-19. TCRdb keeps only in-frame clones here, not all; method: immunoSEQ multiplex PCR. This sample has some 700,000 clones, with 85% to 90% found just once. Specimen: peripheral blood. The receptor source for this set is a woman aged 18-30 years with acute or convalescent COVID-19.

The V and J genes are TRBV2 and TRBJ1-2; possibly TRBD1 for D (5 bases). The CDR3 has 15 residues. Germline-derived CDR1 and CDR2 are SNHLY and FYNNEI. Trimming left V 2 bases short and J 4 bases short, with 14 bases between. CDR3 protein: CASSERQGAVYGYTF. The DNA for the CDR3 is TGTGCCAGCAGTGAAAGGCAGGGCGCCGTCTATGGCTACACCTTC.

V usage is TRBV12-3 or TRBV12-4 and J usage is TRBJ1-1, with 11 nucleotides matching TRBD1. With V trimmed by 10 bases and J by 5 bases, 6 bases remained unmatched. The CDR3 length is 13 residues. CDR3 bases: TGTGCCAACCGGGACAGGGGGAAAACTGAAGCTTTCTTT. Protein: CANRDRGKTEAFF.

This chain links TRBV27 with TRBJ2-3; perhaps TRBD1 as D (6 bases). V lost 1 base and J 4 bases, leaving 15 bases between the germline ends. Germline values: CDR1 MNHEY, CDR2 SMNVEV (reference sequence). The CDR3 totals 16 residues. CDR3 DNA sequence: TGTGCCAGCAGTTTATTAACAGGGAATGGGGCAGATACGCAGTATTTT. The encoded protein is CASSLLTGNGADTQYF.

The CDR3 DNA reads TGCGCCAGCCGGACAGGATTCACAGATACGCAGTATTTT. It yields the protein CASRTGFTDTQYF. This rearrangement joins TRBV5-1 to TRBJ2-3; TRBD1 agrees at 7 bases. This CDR3 contains 13 residues. J gave up 2 bases and V 7 bases, and 4 bases lay outside the gene matches. Germline values: CDR1 SGHRS, CDR2 YFSETQ.

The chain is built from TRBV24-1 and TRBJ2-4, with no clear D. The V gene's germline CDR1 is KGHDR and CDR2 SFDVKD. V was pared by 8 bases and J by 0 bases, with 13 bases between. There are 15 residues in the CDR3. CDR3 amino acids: CATNPVLLAKNIQYF. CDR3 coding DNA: TGTGCCACCAATCCAGTCCTCCTAGCCAAAAACATTCAGTACTTC.

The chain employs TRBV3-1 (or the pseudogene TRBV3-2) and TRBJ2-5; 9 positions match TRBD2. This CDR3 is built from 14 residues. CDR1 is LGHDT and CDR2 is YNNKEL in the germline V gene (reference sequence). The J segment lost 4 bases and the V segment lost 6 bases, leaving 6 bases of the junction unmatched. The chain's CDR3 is CASRGSGGAETQYF. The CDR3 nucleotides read TGTGCCAGCAGAGGTAGCGGGGGCGCAGAGACCCAGTACTTC.

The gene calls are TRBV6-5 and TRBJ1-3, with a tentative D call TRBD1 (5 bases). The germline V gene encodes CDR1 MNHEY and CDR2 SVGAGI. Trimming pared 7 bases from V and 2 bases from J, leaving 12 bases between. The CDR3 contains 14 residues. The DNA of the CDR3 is TGTGCCAGCACCACGGGGGGGGCTGGAAACACCATATATTTT. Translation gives CASTTGGAGNTIYF.

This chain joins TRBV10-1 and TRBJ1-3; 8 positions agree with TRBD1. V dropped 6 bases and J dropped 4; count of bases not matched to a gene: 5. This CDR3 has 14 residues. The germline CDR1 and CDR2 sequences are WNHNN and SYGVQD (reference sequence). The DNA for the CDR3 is TGCGCCAGCAGGCGCAGGGGGCGCGGAAACACCATATATTTT. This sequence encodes CASRRRGRGNTIYF.

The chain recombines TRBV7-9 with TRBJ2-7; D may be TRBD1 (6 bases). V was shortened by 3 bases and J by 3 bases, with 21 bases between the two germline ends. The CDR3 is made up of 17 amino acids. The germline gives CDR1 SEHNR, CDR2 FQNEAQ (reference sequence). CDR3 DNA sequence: TGTGCCAGCAGCTTTTTCCAGGGGACGCACTCCCTCTACGAGCAGTACTTC. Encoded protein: CASSFFQGTHSLYEQYF.

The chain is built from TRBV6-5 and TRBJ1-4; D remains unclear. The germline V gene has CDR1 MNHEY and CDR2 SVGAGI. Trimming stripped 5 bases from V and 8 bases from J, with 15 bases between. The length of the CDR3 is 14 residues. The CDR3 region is CASSTGDGGEKLFF. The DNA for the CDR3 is TGTGCCAGCAGTACTGGGGATGGAGGAGAAAAACTGTTTTTT.

The CDR3 DNA is TGCGCCAGCAGCCAAATAGCGGGAACAGATACGCAGTATTTT. This translates into CASSQIAGTDTQYF. The V and J genes are TRBV4-1 and TRBJ2-3; 8 bases line up with TRBD2. V was pared by 2 bases and J by 3 bases, with 1 base of the junction left unmatched. This CDR3 contains 14 residues. Germline values: CDR1 MGHRA, CDR2 YSYEKL.

This chain's CDR3 is CASSLALLGGYTF. In DNA form, the CDR3 reads TGTGCCAGCAGCCTAGCCCTTTTGGGGGGCTACACCTTC. This chain uses TRBV5-8 with TRBJ1-2, with unresolved D. The V gene lost 4 bases and the J gene lost 8 bases, with 15 bases spanning the gap. The germline V gene has CDR1 SGHTS and CDR2 YDEGEE. The CDR3 runs 13 residues.

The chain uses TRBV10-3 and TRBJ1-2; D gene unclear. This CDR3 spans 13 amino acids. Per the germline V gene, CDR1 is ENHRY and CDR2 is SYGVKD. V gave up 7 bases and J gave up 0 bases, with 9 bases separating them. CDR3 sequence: CAINGGSNYGYTF. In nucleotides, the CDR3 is TGTGCCATCAACGGCGGATCTAACTATGGCTACACCTTC.

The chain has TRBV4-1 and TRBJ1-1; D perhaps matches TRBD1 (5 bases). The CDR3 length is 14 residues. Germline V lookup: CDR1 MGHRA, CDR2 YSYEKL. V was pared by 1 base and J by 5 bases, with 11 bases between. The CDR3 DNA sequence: TGCGCCAGCAGCCAAGTTGCGGGGGAAACTGAAGCTTTCTTT. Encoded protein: CASSQVAGETEAFF.

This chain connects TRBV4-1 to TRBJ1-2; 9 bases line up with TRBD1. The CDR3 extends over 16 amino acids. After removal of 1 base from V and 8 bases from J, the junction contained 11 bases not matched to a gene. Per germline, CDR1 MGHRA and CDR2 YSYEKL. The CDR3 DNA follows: TGCGCCAGCAGCCAAGGTAAACAGGGGGCAAGCCAAGGCTACACCTTC. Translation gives CASSQGKQGASQGYTF.

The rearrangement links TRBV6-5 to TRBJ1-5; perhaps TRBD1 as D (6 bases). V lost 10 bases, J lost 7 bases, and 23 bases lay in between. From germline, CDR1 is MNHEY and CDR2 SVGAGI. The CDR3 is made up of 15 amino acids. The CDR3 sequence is CATPGGGTGTQPQHF. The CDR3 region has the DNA TGTGCCACCCCCGGCGGGGGAACAGGGACGCAGCCCCAGCATTTT.

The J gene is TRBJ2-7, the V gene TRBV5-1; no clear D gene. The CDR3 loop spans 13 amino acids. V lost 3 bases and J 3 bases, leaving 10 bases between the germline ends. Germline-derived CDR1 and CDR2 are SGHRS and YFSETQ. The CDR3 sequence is CASSSQNDYEQYF. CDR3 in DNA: TGCGCCAGCAGCTCCCAGAACGACTACGAGCAGTACTTC.

The CDR3 nucleotides are TGTGCCAGCAGTGAAGATAGGGGGCTGTACGAGCAGTACTTC. Its protein product is CASSEDRGLYEQYF. J is TRBJ2-7 and V is TRBV2, with 7 positions matching TRBD1. Trimming cost V 1 base and J 4 bases; bases outside gene matches: 4. The CDR3 length is 14 residues. Germline V gene data show CDR1 as SNHLY and CDR2 as FYNNEI.

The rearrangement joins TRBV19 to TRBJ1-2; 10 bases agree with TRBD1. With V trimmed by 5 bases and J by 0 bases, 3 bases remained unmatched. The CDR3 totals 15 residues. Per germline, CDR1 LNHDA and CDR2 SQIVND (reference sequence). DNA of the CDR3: TGTGCCAGTAGTCTCGGGACAGGGGCTAACTATGGCTACACCTTC. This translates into CASSLGTGANYGYTF. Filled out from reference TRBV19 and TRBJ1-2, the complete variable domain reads DGGITQSPKYLFRKEGQNVTLSCEQNLNHDAMYWYRQDPGQGLRLIYYSQIVNDFQKGDIAEGYSVSREKKESFPLTVTSAQKNPTAFYLCASSLGTGANYGYTFGSGTRLTVV.

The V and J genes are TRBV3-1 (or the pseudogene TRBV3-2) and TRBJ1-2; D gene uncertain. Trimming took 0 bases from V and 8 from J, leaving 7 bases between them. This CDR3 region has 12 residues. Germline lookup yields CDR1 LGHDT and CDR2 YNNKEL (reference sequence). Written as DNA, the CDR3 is TGTGCCAGCAGCCAAGAGAGGTACGGCTACACCTTC. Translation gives CASSQERYGYTF.